These 23 T cell receptor beta chains originate from one sample sequenced in a study of CD8 T cells in ankylosing spondylitis. TCRdb called the 5' RACE reads again in MiXCR, with one record for every CDR3 protein. The sample includes about 240,000 distinct CDR3 sequences, about 11% seen only once; the top ten take less than 7%. The sequencing sample was made of blood, either unsorted or a sorted T cell fraction (not recorded which). The receptors shown here come from a male donor with ankylosing spondylitis or in good health (not recorded which).

This clonotype has a count of ten or more. This chain links TRBV3-1 with TRBJ1-2, with TRBD1 identical over 9 bases. Germline CDR1 reads LGHDT; CDR2 reads YNNKEL (reference sequence). The CDR3 runs to 14 residues. Trimming removed 4 bases from V and 4 bases from J; junction bases left unmatched: 4. The CDR3 here is CASSPHRGPYGYTF. The DNA for the CDR3 is TGTGCCAGCAGCCCCCACAGGGGGCCCTATGGCTACACCTTC. Combining the CDR3 with reference TRBV3-1 and TRBJ1-2 gives the whole variable domain DTAVSQTPKYLVTQMGNDKSIKCEQNLGHDTMYWYKQDSKKFLKIMFSYNNKELIINETVPNRFSPKSPDKAHLNLHINSLELGDSAVYFCASSPHRGPYGYTFGSGTRLTVV.

This clonotype was found a few times. J is TRBJ1-5 and V is TRBV20-1; TRBD1 matches 9 bases. The J segment lost 2 bases and the V segment lost 3 bases, leaving 8 bases of the junction unmatched. In germline, CDR1 is DFQATT, CDR2 SNEGSKA (reference sequence). The CDR3 runs 16 residues. CDR3 in amino acids: CSASSRRTGGNQPQHF. As DNA, the CDR3 is TGCAGTGCTAGTTCCCGTAGGACAGGGGGCAATCAGCCCCAGCATTTT.

This clonotype was seen ten or more times. The gene calls are TRBV12-3 or TRBV12-4 and TRBJ2-3, with 7 nucleotides matching TRBD1. The V and J ends lost 6 bases and 6 bases, in that order; junction bases with no gene match: 15. The CDR3 has 16 amino acids. The CDR3 DNA follows: TGTGCCAGCAGACAACCGGGACAGCTACCTGGGGATACGCAGTATTTT. Translating gives CASRQPGQLPGDTQYF.

The gene calls are TRBV27 and TRBJ2-7; 8 bases align to TRBD1. The germline CDR1 and CDR2 sequences are MNHEY and SMNVEV (reference sequence). The CDR3 consists of 14 residues. After removal of 4 bases from V and 3 bases from J, the junction contained 5 bases not matched to a gene. The CDR3 DNA reads as TGTGCCAGCAGTTACAGGGGGGTAGTCTACGAGCAGTACTTC. This gives the protein CASSYRGVVYEQYF.

CDR3 amino acids: CASSPPGLLNTGELFF. The CDR3 DNA follows: TGTGCCAGCAGCCCACCGGGACTTCTGAACACCGGGGAGCTGTTTTTT. This rearrangement joins TRBV3-1 to TRBJ2-2; D is perhaps TRBD2 (6 bases). Germline values: CDR1 LGHDT, CDR2 YNNKEL (reference sequence). The CDR3 runs 16 residues. Trimming stripped 4 bases from V and 1 base from J, with 13 bases between.

This clonotype was seen a few times. The V gene is TRBV5-1, the J gene TRBJ2-2, with D unresolved. V shed 0 bases and J shed 7 bases, with 13 bases lying between them. In germline, CDR1 is SGHRS, CDR2 YFSETQ. This CDR3 region has 15 residues. CDR3 sequence (DNA): TGCGCCAGCAGCTTGGGATCCGCAGGTGACGGGGAGCTGTTTTTT. It is translated as CASSLGSAGDGELFF.

Ten or more counts support this clonotype. V and J are TRBV20-1 and TRBJ1-1; 8 bases map to TRBD1. This CDR3 has 13 amino acids. The germline CDR1 and CDR2 sequences are DFQATT and SNEGSKA (reference sequence). Unmatched junction bases numbered 4, after V lost 3 bases and J lost 4 bases. DNA for the CDR3: TGCAGTGCTAGGGACAGGGAGGTCACTGAAGCTTTCTTT. It yields the protein CSARDREVTEAFF.

This clonotype was detected ten times or more. This rearrangement joins TRBV5-1 to TRBJ2-2; D may be TRBD2 (6 bases). In germline, CDR1 is SGHRS, CDR2 YFSETQ. The CDR3 is 16 amino acids. Trimming removed 5 bases from V and 1 base from J, with 15 bases in between. CDR3 in amino acids: CASSPQAGWNTGELFF. As DNA, the CDR3 is TGCGCCAGCAGTCCCCAGGCGGGATGGAACACCGGGGAGCTGTTTTTT.

This clonotype was seen a few times. This chain's CDR3 is CASSLATGTSVYEQYF. The CDR3 DNA follows: TGTGCCAGCAGCTTAGCAACCGGGACTAGCGTCTACGAGCAGTACTTC. The chain joins TRBV7-8 to TRBJ2-7; 10 bases align to TRBD2. The CDR3 is made up of 16 amino acids. V shed 0 bases and J 3 bases; nucleotides not matched to a gene: 5. Germline V CDR1 and CDR2: SGHVS, FQNEAQ.

The chain combines TRBV4-1 with TRBJ1-1; the D gene is possibly TRBD1 (6 bases). The CDR3 length is 15 residues. Germline values: CDR1 MGHRA, CDR2 YSYEKL. V was trimmed by 1 base and J by 5 bases, leaving 14 bases between them. CDR3 sequence reads: CASSQAGGRRTEAFF. CDR3 nucleotide sequence: TGCGCCAGCAGCCAAGCGGGGGGCCGGAGGACTGAAGCTTTCTTT.

This clonotype was observed a handful of times. This chain links TRBV7-3 with TRBJ2-1; 9 bases are a match to TRBD2. There are 15 residues in the CDR3. V trimming: 2 bases; J trimming: 5 bases; junction bases outside the gene matches: 4. Per germline, CDR1 SGHTA and CDR2 FQGTGA. The CDR3 region has the DNA TGTGCCAGCAGCTTAGGGACTAGCATCGACAATGAGCAGTTCTTC. This sequence encodes CASSLGTSIDNEQFF.

This clonotype was seen at least ten times. DNA for the CDR3: TGCAGTGCTCTTCAGGACAGGGGCTTCACAGATACGCAGTATTTT. It yields the protein CSALQDRGFTDTQYF. The chain joins TRBV20-1 to TRBJ2-3; 9 positions match TRBD1. Germline V lookup: CDR1 DFQATT, CDR2 SNEGSKA (reference sequence). V was pared by 5 bases and J by 2 bases, with 8 bases of the junction left unmatched. The CDR3 is 15 residues long.

This clonotype was observed a handful of times. The chain employs TRBV5-1 and TRBJ2-3, with 15 bases that match TRBD2. Per germline, CDR1 SGHRS and CDR2 YFSETQ. CDR3 size: 16 residues. The V gene end was trimmed by 3 bases and the J gene end by 6 bases; junction bases not matched to a gene: 5. Written as DNA, the CDR3 is TGCGCCAGCAGCTCGACCGGGACTAGCGGGGGGGATACGCAGTATTTT. Protein sequence: CASSSTGTSGGDTQYF.

This clonotype was counted at least ten times. The J gene is TRBJ1-2, the V gene TRBV9; D uncertain. V was clipped by 0 bases and J by 8 bases, with 26 bases between them. CDR1 is SGDLS, CDR2 YYNGEE, per germline. The CDR3 extends over 18 amino acids. The CDR3 sequence is CASSVDLIEFSRPEGYTF. The DNA for the CDR3 is TGTGCCAGCAGCGTAGACTTAATTGAATTCTCTAGACCTGAAGGCTACACCTTC.

In its sample, this clonotype was seen a few times. J is TRBJ2-7 and V is TRBV7-2; 7 bases agree with TRBD2. V shed 5 bases and J 4 bases; nucleotides not matched to a gene: 11. The germline V gene has CDR1 SGHTA and CDR2 FQGNSA. The CDR3 is 15 residues long. The CDR3 DNA follows: TGTGCCAGCAGCCCACGAGGGACGGGGGGTTACGAGCAGTACTTC. The encoded protein is CASSPRGTGGYEQYF.

The sample holds many counts of this clonotype. The V gene is TRBV5-1, the J gene TRBJ2-1; either TRBD1 or TRBD2 may fit D (5 bases each). Germline-derived CDR1 and CDR2 are SGHRS and YFSETQ. Trimming took 0 bases from V and 6 from J, leaving 16 bases between them. The CDR3 runs to 16 residues. CDR3 coding DNA: TGCGCCAGCAGCTTGGCCGGGACCCAACCGATCAATGAGCAGTTCTTC. Translating it yields CASSLAGTQPINEQFF.

This chain joins TRBV6-1 and TRBJ1-6; maybe TRBD1 (5 bases). The CDR3 is 15 residues long. The V end was cut by 6 bases, the J end by 7 bases, with 16 bases between. Germline-derived CDR1 and CDR2 are MNHNS and SASEGT. CDR3 residues: CASRIQGDDNSPLHF. CDR3 sequence (DNA): TGTGCCAGCAGGATACAAGGGGACGACAATTCACCCCTCCACTTT.

The chain uses TRBV27 and TRBJ1-1; a possible D gene is TRBD1 (6 bases). This CDR3 is built from 15 residues. V was trimmed by 5 bases and J by 1 base, leaving 14 bases between them. Germline V gene data show CDR1 as MNHEY and CDR2 as SMNVEV (reference sequence). CDR3 sequence reads: CASSPLTGPNTEAFF. The CDR3 DNA is TGTGCCAGCAGTCCCCTGACAGGTCCGAACACTGAAGCTTTCTTT.

For this clonotype: With a much larger clone just one base away, this may be a read error. The chain combines TRBV28 with TRBJ2-1, with D perhaps TRBD2 (6 bases). Per germline, CDR1 MDHEN and CDR2 SYDVKM. The CDR3 is 15 amino acids. Trimming left V 3 bases short and J 8 bases short, with 17 bases between. For the CDR3, the DNA is TGTGCCAGCAGTTTCGATATCGGGGGAGGCGATGAGCAGTTCTTC. As protein: CASSFDIGGGDEQFF.

This clonotype has only a few counts. The V gene is TRBV5-1, the J gene TRBJ2-4, with 7 bases fitting TRBD1. Trimming at V came to 4 bases and at J to 1 base, leaving 8 bases not matched to a gene. CDR3 length: 16 amino acids. Germline CDR1 SGHRS, CDR2 YFSETQ. CDR3 sequence reads: CASSNTGAGAKNIQYF. CDR3 nucleotides: TGCGCCAGCAGCAACACAGGGGCCGGCGCCAAAAACATTCAGTACTTC.

This clonotype was counted ten times or more. This chain connects TRBV6-1 to TRBJ2-2, with TRBD2 matching over 12 bases. The V and J ends lost 6 bases and 6 bases, in that order; junction bases with no gene match: 8. The CDR3 runs to 16 residues. The germline CDR1 and CDR2 sequences are MNHNS and SASEGT. CDR3 sequence: CASSPSSGRAAGELFF. CDR3 coding DNA: TGTGCCAGCAGCCCTTCTAGCGGGAGGGCGGCCGGGGAGCTGTTTTTT.

This clonotype was seen at least ten times. This chain uses TRBV5-1 with TRBJ2-3; a weak D match, TRBD2 (5 bases). The length of the CDR3 is 14 residues. The germline V and J ends were trimmed by 6 bases and 0 bases, with 11 bases remaining between them. Germline CDR1 is SGHRS and CDR2 is YFSETQ. This chain's CDR3 is CASTPGTSTDTQYF. The CDR3 DNA is TGCGCCAGCACCCCGGGAACTAGCACAGATACGCAGTATTTT.

This clonotype was observed many times. The chain uses TRBV5-1 and TRBJ1-5; TRBD1 is a possible D gene (5 bases). Trimming shortened V by 4 bases and J by 5 bases, and 16 bases separated the two germline ends. The CDR3 has 15 amino acids. Germline V gene data show CDR1 as SGHRS and CDR2 as YFSETQ. The CDR3 is CASSELPGPDQPQHF. CDR3 in DNA: TGCGCCAGCAGCGAATTACCAGGGCCAGATCAGCCCCAGCATTTT.